This T cell receptor beta chain was documented in a study of T cells after posttransplantation cyclophosphamide. Study conclusions and caveats: Recipient CMV seropositivity and CMV reactivation strongly tracked TRB clonality. Donor CD8+ memory clones often dominated recipient blood repertoires at later times.

Assay: immunoSEQ multiplex PCR; the TCRdb copy retains only in-frame clones and omits some. The sample is made up of about 24,000 clones, none counted only once. This clone was recorded at least ten times. What it binds is unknown. The germline V gene has CDR1 WNHNN and CDR2 SYGVQD (reference sequence). The CDR3 length is 14 residues. V was trimmed by 0 bases and J by 8 bases, leaving 11 bases between them. This chain uses TRBV10-1 with TRBJ2-1, with D perhaps TRBD2 (5 bases). The sequencing input was PBMCs. The TCR comes from a woman between 45 and 65 years old in good health, CMV-negative, and a related stem cell transplant donor. The CDR3 region is CASSESGAIHEQFF. The CDR3 coding sequence is TGCGCCAGCAGTGAGTCGGGAGCAATCCATGAGCAGTTCTTC.